Reported below is one T cell receptor beta chain. The data were obtained in a study of STAT5B mutations in CD4+ large granular lymphocyte leukemia. Germline-derived CDR1 and CDR2 are SGHNT and YENEEA. The CDR3 has 15 amino acids. V was shortened by 3 bases and J by 2 bases, with 11 bases between the two germline ends. Using immunoSEQ multiplex PCR, the repertoire was profiled, and TCRdb retains in-frame clones only, with some absent. The sample consists of 37,000 or so clones, around 85% of them appearing once. This chain uses TRBV11-3 with TRBJ2-1, with no clear D. Sequencing input: CD4+ T cells from blood buffy coats. The source is a human donor in good health. The CDR3 DNA follows: TGTGCCAGCAGCTTGATACAAGCCCCCTACAATGAGCAGTTCTTC. Amino acids: CASSLIQAPYNEQFF.